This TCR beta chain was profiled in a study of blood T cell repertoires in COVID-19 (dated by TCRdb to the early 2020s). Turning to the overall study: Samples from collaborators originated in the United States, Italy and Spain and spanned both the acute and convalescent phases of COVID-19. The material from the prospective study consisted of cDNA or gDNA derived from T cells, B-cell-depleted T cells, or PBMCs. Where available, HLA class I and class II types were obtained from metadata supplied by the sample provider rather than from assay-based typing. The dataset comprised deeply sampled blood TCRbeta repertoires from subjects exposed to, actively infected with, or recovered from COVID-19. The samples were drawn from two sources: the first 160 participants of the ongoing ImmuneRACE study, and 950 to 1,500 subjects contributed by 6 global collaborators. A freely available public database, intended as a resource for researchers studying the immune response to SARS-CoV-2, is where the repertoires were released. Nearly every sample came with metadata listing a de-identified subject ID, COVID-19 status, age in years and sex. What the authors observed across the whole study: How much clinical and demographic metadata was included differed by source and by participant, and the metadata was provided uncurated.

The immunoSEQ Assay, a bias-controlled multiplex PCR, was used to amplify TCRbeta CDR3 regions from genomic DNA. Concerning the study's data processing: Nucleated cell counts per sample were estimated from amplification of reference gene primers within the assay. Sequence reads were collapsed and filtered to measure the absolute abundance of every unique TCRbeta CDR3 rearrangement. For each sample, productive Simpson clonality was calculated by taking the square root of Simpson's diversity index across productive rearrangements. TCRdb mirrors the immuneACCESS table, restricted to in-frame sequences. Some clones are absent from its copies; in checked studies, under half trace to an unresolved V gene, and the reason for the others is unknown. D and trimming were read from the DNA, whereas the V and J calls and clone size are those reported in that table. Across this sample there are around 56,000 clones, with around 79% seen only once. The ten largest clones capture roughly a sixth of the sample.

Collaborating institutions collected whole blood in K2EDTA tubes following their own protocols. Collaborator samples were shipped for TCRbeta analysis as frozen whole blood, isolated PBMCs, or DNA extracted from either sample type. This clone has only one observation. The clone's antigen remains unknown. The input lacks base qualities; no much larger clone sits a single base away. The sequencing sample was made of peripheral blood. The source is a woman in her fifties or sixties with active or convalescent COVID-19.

The DNA sequence reads TGTGCCAGCAGCTCGGTCAGGGGGAGTTATGGCTACACCTTC. This sequence encodes CASSSVRGSYGYTF. The rearrangement combines TRBV5-8 with TRBJ1-2, with 7 bases in between that match TRBD1. The CDR3 holds 14 amino acids from the cysteine to the phenylalanine. The entry retains the CDR3 DNA only, 42 bases that are in frame from base 1. The V end gives up 3 bases and the J end 5 bases, leaving 7 bases in the junction not matched to a gene. The germline V gene gives CDR1 as SGHTS and CDR2 as YDEGEE.